Shown below are 22 T cell receptor beta chains from a single sample sequenced in a study of Graves' ophthalmopathy and Graves' hyperthyroidism. Amplification of TCR beta CDR3 regions used RNA transcripts. First-round RT-PCR relied on HTBI primers, and a second-round multiplex PCR came next. TCRdb re-called the multiplex PCR reads through MiXCR, storing one row per CDR3 protein. The sample contains 1 million to 1.3 million distinct CDR3 sequences, 35% to 40% of which appear only once. The sequenced sample consisted of peripheral blood or thyroid tissue (not recorded which). These receptors were obtained from an adult man with Graves' hyperthyroidism.

The J gene is TRBJ1-1, the V gene TRBV5-1; the D is unclear. Germline V gene data show CDR1 as SGHRS and CDR2 as YFSETQ. This CDR3 has 10 amino acids. The CDR3 here is CAPPGTEAFF. CDR3 DNA sequence: TGCGCACCCCCGGGGACTGAAGCTTTCTTT. Full variable domain (missing parts from reference TRBV5-1 and TRBJ1-1): KAGVTQTPRYLIKTRGQQVTLSCSPISGHRSVSWYQQTPGQGLQFLFEYFSETQRNKGNFPGRFSGRQFSNSRSEMNVSTLELGDSALYLCAPPGTEAFFGQGTRLTVV.

This clonotype has a count of ten or more. The rearrangement joins TRBV20-1 to TRBJ1-1; D unclear. The CDR3 covers 15 residues. Germline loops: CDR1 DFQATT, CDR2 SNEGSKA (reference sequence). Trimming left V 1 base short and J 3 bases short, with 15 bases between. This CDR3 is CSARAGVGWDTEAFF. DNA for the CDR3: TGCAGTGCTAGAGCGGGCGTAGGGTGGGACACTGAAGCTTTCTTT.

There are many counts of this clonotype. The rearrangement links TRBV5-1 to TRBJ1-2, with TRBD1 matching 7 bases. From germline, CDR1 is SGHRS and CDR2 YFSETQ. The trim removed 0 bases at V and 6 bases at J, leaving 11 bases unmatched. This CDR3 is built from 16 residues. This CDR3 reads CASSLGGQPRVDGYTF. In nucleotides, the CDR3 is TGCGCCAGCAGCTTGGGGGGACAGCCGAGGGTCGATGGCTACACCTTC.

This clonotype was detected a few times. This chain uses TRBV2 with TRBJ1-5; 8 bases fit TRBD1. Germline values: CDR1 SNHLY, CDR2 FYNNEI. V was pared by 2 bases and J by 0 bases, with 12 bases of the junction left unmatched. The CDR3 extends over 19 amino acids. The chain's CDR3 is CASSEIWTGFWNSNQPQHF. CDR3 bases: TGTGCCAGCAGTGAAATTTGGACAGGGTTCTGGAATAGCAATCAGCCCCAGCATTTT. Variable domain in full (rest from reference TRBV2 and TRBJ1-5): EPEVTQTPSHQVTQMGQEVILRCVPISNHLYFYWYRQILGQKVEFLVSFYNNEISEKSEIFDDQFSVERPDGSNFTLKIRSTKLEDSAMYFCASSEIWTGFWNSNQPQHFGDGTRLSIL.

This clonotype came up many times. Possible read error: a much larger clone is one base away. This chain uses TRBV7-9 with TRBJ2-5; D is ambiguous. CDR1 SEHNR and CDR2 FQNEAQ come from the germline V gene (reference sequence). This CDR3 spans 11 amino acids. CDR3 in DNA: TGTGCCAGCAGCTCCCAAGGGACCCAGTACTTC. It yields the protein CASSSQGTQYF.

This clonotype was seen a handful of times. J is TRBJ2-5 and V is TRBV12-3 or TRBV12-4; TRBD1 matches 10 bases. The CDR3 is made up of 16 amino acids. J lost 4 bases, V lost 6 bases, and 11 bases had no gene match. The CDR3 here is CASSRRQGALPETQYF. The CDR3 DNA reads as TGTGCCAGCAGCAGAAGACAGGGGGCGCTACCAGAGACCCAGTACTTC.

In its sample, this clonotype was seen a few times. The chain is built from TRBV30 and TRBJ1-1; D may be TRBD1 (5 bases). In germline, CDR1 is GTSNPN, CDR2 SVGIG (reference sequence). V was cut by 3 bases and J by 1 base, with 9 bases left in between. The CDR3 is 13 residues long. The CDR3 DNA reads TGTGCCTGGAGCGGGACGGGGAACACTGAAGCTTTCTTT. Protein: CAWSGTGNTEAFF.

Note on this clonotype: One end of the junction varies from germline; a read error may be responsible. V usage is TRBV5-5 and J usage is TRBJ2-5, with 10 positions matching TRBD2. The CDR3 consists of 17 residues. CDR1 and CDR2 (germline): SGHKS, YYEKEE (reference sequence). The CDR3 loop is CASSPGGLAGAQGTQYF. The CDR3, as DNA: TGTGCCAGCAGCCCGGGTGGGCTAGCGGGAGCACAAGGGACCCAGTACTTC.

This clonotype was recorded only once. This rearrangement joins TRBV15 to TRBJ2-7, with unresolved D. Trimming removed 3 bases at V and 8 bases at J, with 29 bases between. This CDR3 is 18 amino acids long. Germline V gives CDR1 LNHNV, CDR2 YYDKDF (reference sequence). The DNA of the CDR3 is TGTGCCACCAGCAGGGGTTACCCGGGCCTTCTAGGTCAGCCCCAGCAGTACTTC. This codes for CATSRGYPGLLGQPQQYF.

The sample holds many counts of this clonotype. This rearrangement joins TRBV20-1 to TRBJ2-7, with D perhaps matching TRBD2 (6 bases). Between the trimmed V and J ends, which lost 8 bases and 9 bases, there was a span of 20 bases. The CDR3 consists of 12 residues. Germline V CDR1 and CDR2: DFQATT, SNEGSKA (reference sequence). The CDR3 reads CSPFGGLGGQYF. CDR3 coding DNA: TGCAGTCCCTTCGGAGGGCTCGGTGGGCAGTACTTC.

Concerning this clonotype: A read error may be the cause here, since a much bigger clone is one base away. The chain couples TRBV11-1 to TRBJ2-5, with 11 nucleotides matching TRBD1. The CDR3 loop spans 15 amino acids. Germline assignment: CDR1 SGHAT and CDR2 FQDESV (reference sequence). CDR3 DNA sequence: TGCGCCAGCAGCTGGACAGGGGGCGATCAAGAGACCCAGTACTTC. It codes for CASSWTGGDQETQYF.

The chain combines TRBV10-3 with TRBJ1-3; D not certain. Germline CDR1 ENHRY, CDR2 SYGVKD. The CDR3 contains 13 residues. Trimming shortened V by 9 bases and J by 0 bases, and 9 bases separated the two germline ends. In DNA, the CDR3 is TGTGCCATACATCGGAGCTCTGGAAACACCATATATTTT. Protein: CAIHRSSGNTIYF.

The chain combines TRBV6-2 or TRBV6-3 with TRBJ1-2, with TRBD1 identical over 8 bases. The CDR3 extends over 12 amino acids. Germline-derived CDR1 and CDR2 are MNHEY and SVGEGT. The junction had 10 bases not matched to a gene; V was cut back by 6 bases and J by 13 bases. CDR3 sequence: CASSPGTGTGTF. CDR3 bases: TGTGCCAGCAGCCCCGGGACAGGCACTGGCACCTTC.

This clonotype was counted many times. This chain connects TRBV28 to TRBJ2-7, with D possibly TRBD1 on 5 matching bases. V gave up 4 bases and J gave up 10 bases, with 11 bases separating them. CDR1 MDHEN and CDR2 SYDVKM come from the germline V gene. CDR3 length equals 11 residues. The CDR3 loop is CASSSPTVQYF. The CDR3 DNA reads TGTGCCAGCAGTTCCCCGACAGTCCAGTACTTC. Full variable domain (missing parts from reference TRBV28 and TRBJ2-7): DVKVTQSSRYLVKRTGEKVFLECVQDMDHENMFWYRQDPGLGLRLIYFSYDVKMKEKGDIPEGYSVSREKKERFSLILESASTNQTSMYLCASSSPTVQYFGPGTRLTVT.

The chain has TRBV5-1 and TRBJ2-5, with 8 nucleotides matching TRBD2. Trimming took 4 bases from V and 3 from J; bases not matched to a gene: 5. The CDR3 spans 14 residues. Germline V gene lookup returns CDR1 SGHRS and CDR2 YFSETQ. Written as DNA, the CDR3 is TGCGCCAGCAGCCCCGGGGGGGCCAAAGAGACCCAGTACTTC. It specifies CASSPGGAKETQYF.

This clonotype was detected only a few times. The chain uses TRBV7-9 and TRBJ2-2, with 7 bases lining up with TRBD2. Germline V gene lookup returns CDR1 SEHNR and CDR2 FQNEAQ (reference sequence). This CDR3 comprises 16 residues. J was trimmed by 5 bases and V by 5 bases; bases with no gene match: 11. The CDR3 region has the DNA TGTGCCAGCAGCCCACGCCCAGCGGGAATGACCGGGGAGCTGTTTTTT. Translation gives CASSPRPAGMTGELFF.

The CDR3, as DNA: TGTGCCAGCAGCCTGGGCAGGGGGCAAGATGGTAATCAGCCCCAGCATTTT. Its translation: CASSLGRGQDGNQPQHF. The rearrangement uses TRBV2 and TRBJ1-5; the match to TRBD1 covers 8 bases. V lost 6 bases to trimming and J lost 4 bases; unmatched junction nucleotides: 14. This CDR3 has 17 residues. CDR1 SNHLY and CDR2 FYNNEI come from the germline V gene.

This clonotype was observed at least ten times. The V and J genes are TRBV7-3 and TRBJ2-5, with D perhaps assigned TRBD1 or TRBD2 (7 bases each). CDR1 is SGHTA, CDR2 FQGTGA, per germline. CDR3 length: 15 amino acids. The V and J ends lost 5 bases and 5 bases respectively, with 18 bases between them. The CDR3 loop reads CASSAGGDERETQYF. CDR3 in DNA: TGTGCCAGCAGCGCAGGGGGGGACGAAAGGGAGACCCAGTACTTC.

Only a few counts were recorded for this clonotype. This chain connects TRBV11-1 to TRBJ2-7; D not certain. This CDR3 comprises 14 residues. The germline CDR1 and CDR2 sequences are SGHAT and FQDESV (reference sequence). The ends were cut back, 3 bases at V and 3 bases at J, with 12 bases in the middle. DNA of the CDR3: TGTGCCAGCAGCTTCTCACGGCAGAACTACGAGCAGTACTTC. Translated, it gives CASSFSRQNYEQYF.

The rearrangement links TRBV7-8 to TRBJ1-5; no definite D call. The CDR3 sequence is 14 residues long. The V and J ends lost 1 base and 6 bases respectively, with 10 bases between them. The germline CDR1 and CDR2 sequences are SGHVS and FQNEAQ. As DNA, the CDR3 is TGTGCCAGCAGCTTAGAGCGCACACTTCAGCCCCAGCATTTT. It encodes CASSLERTLQPQHF.

The J gene is TRBJ2-7, the V gene TRBV25-1; 11 bases match TRBD1. The J call may be incorrect, as the DNA end agrees better with TRBJ2-5. CDR1 is MGHDK and CDR2 is SYGVNS in the germline V gene. This CDR3 has 16 residues. The CDR3 DNA follows: TGTGCCAGCAGTCCCCGTCTCGGGGACAGGGGGGAGACCCAGTACTTC. This gives the protein CASSPRLGDRGETQYF.

This clonotype was seen at least ten times. This chain joins TRBV5-1 and TRBJ1-2, with 10 bases identical to TRBD1. The J segment lost 2 bases and the V segment lost 2 bases, leaving 9 bases of the junction unmatched. The length of the CDR3 is 17 residues. In germline, CDR1 is SGHRS, CDR2 YFSETQ. CDR3 residues: CASSFTGTGDVNYGYTF. The CDR3 bases are TGCGCCAGCAGCTTCACCGGGACAGGGGACGTAAACTATGGCTACACCTTC.